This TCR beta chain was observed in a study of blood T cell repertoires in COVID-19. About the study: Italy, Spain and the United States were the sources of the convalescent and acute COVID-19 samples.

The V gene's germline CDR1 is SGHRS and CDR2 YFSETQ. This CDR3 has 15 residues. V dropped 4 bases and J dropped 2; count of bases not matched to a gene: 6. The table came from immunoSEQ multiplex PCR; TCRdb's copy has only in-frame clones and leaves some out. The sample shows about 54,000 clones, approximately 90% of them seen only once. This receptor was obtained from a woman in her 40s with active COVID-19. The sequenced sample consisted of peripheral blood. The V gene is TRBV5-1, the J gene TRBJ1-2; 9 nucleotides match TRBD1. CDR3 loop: CASSAIQGANYGYTF. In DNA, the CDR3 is TGCGCCAGCAGCGCTATACAGGGGGCGAACTATGGCTACACCTTC. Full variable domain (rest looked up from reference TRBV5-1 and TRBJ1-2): KAGVTQTPRYLIKTRGQQVTLSCSPISGHRSVSWYQQTPGQGLQFLFEYFSETQRNKGNFPGRFSGRQFSNSRSEMNVSTLELGDSALYLCASSAIQGANYGYTFGSGTRLTVV.